Below are 25 T cell receptor beta chains sequenced from a single sample in a study of vaccination and CD4 T cells after COVID-19 (dated by TCRdb to between 2021 and 2024). Library preparation used PCR. TCRdb lists the instrument as Illumina iSeq 100. DNA from cultured CD4+ T cells underwent TCR sequencing with the Oncomine TCR Beta short-read assay at the Johns Hopkins FTIC core. The public reads were quality trimmed at Q25 with fastp and then assembled into clones with MiXCR by TCRdb, keeping productive beta chains. Merged by CDR3 protein, the rows form single entries marked with the most common genes and DNA. The sample yields about 3,500 distinct CDR3 sequences; less than 45% were counted once. 25% to 35% of the sample goes to the ten largest clones. These receptors' targets are unknown. Explained via the paper, the treatment or condition label denotes: approximately 10-day PBMC culture with coronavirus spike peptide pools or control peptides (ViraFEST assay).

Source material: CD4+ T cells from blood, cultured in vitro. The receptors were gathered from a human donor who had recovered from COVID-19.

The J gene is TRBJ2-1, the V gene TRBV5-1; D is ambiguous. The germline gives CDR1 SGHRS, CDR2 YFSETQ. The CDR3 has 14 amino acids. V was cut by 0 bases and J by 8 bases, with 12 bases left in between. In nucleotides, the CDR3 is TGCGCCAGCAGCTTGGAATGGGTCCTCCATGAGCAGTTCTTC. Residues: CASSLEWVLHEQFF. The variable domain in full, with the rest retrieved from reference TRBV5-1 and TRBJ2-1, is KAGVTQTPRYLIKTRGQQVTLSCSPISGHRSVSWYQQTPGQGLQFLFEYFSETQRNKGNFPGRFSGRQFSNSRSEMNVSTLELGDSALYLCASSLEWVLHEQFFGPGTRLTVL.

This clonotype was seen more than once but under ten times. This sequence joins TRBV20-1 and TRBJ1-5, with D tentatively TRBD1 (5 bases). The germline CDR1 and CDR2 sequences are DFQATT and SNEGSKA (reference sequence). The CDR3 has 14 residues. V was pared by 2 bases and J by 6 bases, with 14 bases between. The CDR3 DNA reads TGCAGTGCTAGAATGGGACCGACGAGTCAGCCCCAGCATTTT. Translation gives CSARMGPTSQPQHF.

This clonotype counts as medium-sized (0.01 to 0.1%). The chain has TRBV12-3 or TRBV12-4 and TRBJ2-5; D ambiguous. This CDR3 region has 12 residues. Trimming shortened V by 6 bases and J by 7 bases, and 12 bases separated the two germline ends. The CDR3 bases are TGTGCCAGCAGGACCACCGTGGGGACCCAGTACTTC. Protein sequence: CASRTTVGTQYF.

The chain carries TRBV19 and TRBJ1-6; a weak D match, TRBD1 (5 bases). Germline V gene data show CDR1 as LNHDA and CDR2 as SQIVND (reference sequence). Trimming left V 5 bases short and J 5 bases short, with 10 bases between. The CDR3 consists of 14 residues. In DNA form, the CDR3 reads TGTGCCAGTAGTCCGGGGACGAATAATTCACCCCTCCACTTT. The encoded protein is CASSPGTNNSPLHF.

This clonotype turned up a few times. The gene calls are TRBV20-1 and TRBJ1-5; D unclear. This CDR3 region has 13 residues. The germline V and J ends were trimmed by 6 bases and 5 bases, with 14 bases remaining between them. CDR1 DFQATT and CDR2 SNEGSKA come from the germline V gene (reference sequence). In DNA, the CDR3 is TGCAGTGCCCTAGACAATCTCCATCAGCCCCAGCATTTT. Amino acid sequence: CSALDNLHQPQHF.

V usage is TRBV10-3 and J usage is TRBJ1-1, with D perhaps matching TRBD1 (5 bases). Germline assignment: CDR1 ENHRY and CDR2 SYGVKD. This CDR3 spans 15 amino acids. With 7 bases removed from V and 4 bases from J, the gap between germline ends came to 19 bases. The CDR3 DNA reads TGTGCCATCAAGGCAGGGTCGGAGGTAGGCACTGAAGCTTTCTTT. It translates to CAIKAGSEVGTEAFF.

V usage is TRBV6-1 and J usage is TRBJ1-1; a possible D gene is TRBD1 (5 bases). Germline loops: CDR1 MNHNS, CDR2 SASEGT. The CDR3 loop spans 15 amino acids. V lost 8 bases, J lost 3 bases, and 19 bases lay in between. For the CDR3, the DNA is TGTGCCAGCGGAGGCGGGGCAGCGCCGGACACTGAAGCTTTCTTT. Translation: CASGGGAAPDTEAFF.

The sample holds one count of this clonotype. The V gene is TRBV5-1, the J gene TRBJ1-1; no reliable D call. This CDR3 is 15 amino acids long. Germline CDR1 is SGHRS and CDR2 is YFSETQ. V was pared by 4 bases and J by 0 bases, with 13 bases between. For the CDR3, the DNA is TGCGCCAGCAGCCCAGGACTCTATTTGAACACTGAAGCTTTCTTT. Residues: CASSPGLYLNTEAFF. Full variable domain (remainder filled in from reference TRBV5-1 and TRBJ1-1): KAGVTQTPRYLIKTRGQQVTLSCSPISGHRSVSWYQQTPGQGLQFLFEYFSETQRNKGNFPGRFSGRQFSNSRSEMNVSTLELGDSALYLCASSPGLYLNTEAFFGQGTRLTVV.

This chain connects TRBV3-1 to TRBJ1-1; D is ambiguous. The ends were cut back, 4 bases at V and 7 bases at J, with 13 bases in the middle. The CDR3 has 13 amino acids. Germline V gene data show CDR1 as LGHDT and CDR2 as YNNKEL (reference sequence). DNA for the CDR3: TGTGCCAGCAGCCCAAGACCCTATGGTGAAGCTTTCTTT. It translates to CASSPRPYGEAFF.

The J gene is TRBJ1-4, the V gene TRBV2; unclear D gene. Germline values: CDR1 SNHLY, CDR2 FYNNEI. This CDR3 comprises 12 residues. The V and J ends lost 7 bases and 6 bases respectively, with 9 bases between them. The CDR3 loop is CASKDGHEKLFF. CDR3 nucleotide sequence: TGTGCCAGCAAAGACGGTCATGAAAAACTGTTTTTT.

This clonotype is labeled as hyperexpanded. The rearrangement joins TRBV27 to TRBJ1-5, with D possibly matching TRBD1 (5 bases). The CDR3 is 16 amino acids. Between the trimmed V and J ends, which lost 3 bases and 0 bases, there was a span of 12 bases. CDR1 is MNHEY, CDR2 SMNVEV, per germline (reference sequence). This CDR3 reads CASSFKAGYSNQPQHF. The CDR3, as DNA: TGTGCCAGCAGTTTCAAAGCAGGGTATAGCAATCAGCCCCAGCATTTT.

The chain combines TRBV30 with TRBJ2-5, with TRBD2 as a possible D gene (7 bases). Trimming cost V 0 bases and J 5 bases, with 25 bases left between them. The CDR3 is made up of 18 amino acids. Germline CDR1 and CDR2: GTSNPN and SVGIG (reference sequence). The CDR3 sequence: CAWSVRRPGLSRGETQYF. CDR3 DNA sequence: TGTGCCTGGAGTGTACGCAGACCGGGACTATCGAGGGGGGAGACCCAGTACTTC.

This clonotype rates as medium-sized (0.01 to 0.1%). The chain has TRBV20-1 and TRBJ2-3; D might be TRBD2 (6 bases). From germline, CDR1 is DFQATT and CDR2 SNEGSKA (reference sequence). CDR3 length: 15 residues. V was clipped by 6 bases and J by 6 bases, with 22 bases between them. The CDR3 sequence is CSAPSPWRAGDTQYF. The CDR3, as DNA: TGCAGTGCCCCGAGCCCCTGGAGGGCGGGGGATACGCAGTATTTT.

The chain recombines TRBV27 with TRBJ1-2; D is possibly TRBD1 (5 bases). CDR3 size: 14 residues. From germline, CDR1 is MNHEY and CDR2 SMNVEV (reference sequence). V was clipped by 2 bases and J by 4 bases, with 11 bases between them. CDR3 DNA sequence: TGTGCCAGCAGTTTAAAGGGGAGTTCCTATGGCTACACCTTC. Its protein product is CASSLKGSSYGYTF.

This chain connects TRBV10-3 to TRBJ1-5; D unresolved. CDR1 and CDR2 (germline): ENHRY, SYGVKD. V was shortened by 6 bases and J by 2 bases, with 11 bases between the two germline ends. The length of the CDR3 is 14 residues. CDR3 in amino acids: CAISQDAGNQPQHF. Here the CDR3 DNA reads TGTGCCATCAGCCAAGACGCGGGCAATCAGCCCCAGCATTTT.

The genes are TRBV2 and TRBJ2-3; no firm D call. V gave up 5 bases and J gave up 2 bases, with 8 bases separating them. CDR1 and CDR2 (germline): SNHLY, FYNNEI. This CDR3 comprises 13 residues. CDR3 bases: TGTGCCAGCAGTTTTGCCCCCACAGATACGCAGTATTTT. Its protein is CASSFAPTDTQYF.

The rearrangement links TRBV6-1 to TRBJ2-7, with a possible D match to TRBD1 (6 bases). Per germline, CDR1 MNHNS and CDR2 SASEGT. Deletions cut 8 bases from V and 3 bases from J, with 14 bases between. CDR3 length: 13 residues. This CDR3 reads CASRPTGSYEQYF. CDR3 in DNA: TGTGCCAGCCGGCCAACAGGGAGCTACGAGCAGTACTTC.

V usage is TRBV6-1 and J usage is TRBJ1-1; TRBD1 might be the D (6 bases). Germline V CDR1 and CDR2: MNHNS, SASEGT. Trimming took off 7 bases at V and 2 bases at J, with 20 bases between the two ends. The CDR3 consists of 16 residues. The CDR3 region is CASTPPAGAGNTEAFF. In DNA form, the CDR3 reads TGTGCCAGCACCCCCCCCGCAGGGGCCGGTAACACTGAAGCTTTCTTT.

V usage is TRBV9 and J usage is TRBJ1-2; perhaps TRBD1 as D (5 bases). Trimming cost V 7 bases and J 7 bases, with 14 bases left between them. Germline CDR1 reads SGDLS; CDR2 reads YYNGEE. The CDR3 spans 12 residues. The CDR3, as DNA: TGTGCCAGCTCGACAGTAACGGGTGGCTACACCTTC. Its protein is CASSTVTGGYTF.

The chain links TRBV11-1 to TRBJ1-1, with D uncertain. Germline assignment: CDR1 SGHAT and CDR2 FQDESV (reference sequence). V was shortened by 8 bases and J by 0 bases, with 7 bases between the two germline ends. The length of the CDR3 is 12 residues. In DNA form, the CDR3 reads TGTGCCAGCGGGCGAGTGAACACTGAAGCTTTCTTT. Translation gives CASGRVNTEAFF.

Only a few counts were recorded for this clonotype. This chain links TRBV7-2 with TRBJ2-3; maybe TRBD2 (7 bases). This CDR3 comprises 17 residues. V was cut by 5 bases and J by 0 bases, with 18 bases left in between. Germline V gene sequence: CDR1 SGHTA, CDR2 FQGNSA. The CDR3 region has the DNA TGTGCCAGCAGCCTAGGGGGGGAGGGATCTAGCACAGATACGCAGTATTTT. The encoded protein is CASSLGGEGSSTDTQYF.

The chain is built from TRBV5-8 and TRBJ2-5; D ambiguous. The CDR3 loop spans 11 amino acids. V was pared by 0 bases and J by 3 bases, with 0 bases between. The germline gives CDR1 SGHTS, CDR2 YDEGEE. The CDR3 bases are TGTGCCAGCAGCTTGGAAGAGACCCAGTACTTC. It specifies CASSLEETQYF. Complete variable domain (other parts from reference TRBV5-8 and TRBJ2-5): EAGVTQSPTHLIKTRGQQATLRCSPISGHTSVYWYQQALGLGLQFLLWYDEGEERNRGNFPPRFSGRQFPNYSSELNVNALELEDSALYLCASSLEETQYFGPGTRLLVL.

This rearrangement joins TRBV18 to TRBJ1-2; D unresolved. The germline CDR1 and CDR2 sequences are KGHSH and LQKENI. V lost 2 bases and J 6 bases, leaving 16 bases between the germline ends. The CDR3 contains 15 residues. The CDR3: CASSPDIKGADGYTF. CDR3 nucleotides: TGTGCCAGCTCACCAGATATTAAGGGCGCGGATGGCTACACCTTC.

This clonotype was recorded a few times. This chain uses TRBV10-1 with TRBJ1-1; D is ambiguous. Trimming stripped 2 bases from V and 0 bases from J, with 7 bases between. The germline V gene has CDR1 WNHNN and CDR2 SYGVQD (reference sequence). The CDR3 has 14 amino acids. The CDR3 DNA follows: TGCGCCAGCAGTGAGAAGGGCTTGAACACTGAAGCTTTCTTT. Translation gives CASSEKGLNTEAFF.

This clonotype was detected a few times. This chain links TRBV20-1 with TRBJ2-3; TRBD2 agrees at 10 bases. The CDR3 covers 14 residues. V was clipped by 5 bases and J by 2 bases; unmatched bases: 4. In germline, CDR1 is DFQATT, CDR2 SNEGSKA (reference sequence). The CDR3 nucleotides read TGCAGTGCTCAGCGGGGGGGTGACACAGATACGCAGTATTTT. Protein: CSAQRGGDTDTQYF.